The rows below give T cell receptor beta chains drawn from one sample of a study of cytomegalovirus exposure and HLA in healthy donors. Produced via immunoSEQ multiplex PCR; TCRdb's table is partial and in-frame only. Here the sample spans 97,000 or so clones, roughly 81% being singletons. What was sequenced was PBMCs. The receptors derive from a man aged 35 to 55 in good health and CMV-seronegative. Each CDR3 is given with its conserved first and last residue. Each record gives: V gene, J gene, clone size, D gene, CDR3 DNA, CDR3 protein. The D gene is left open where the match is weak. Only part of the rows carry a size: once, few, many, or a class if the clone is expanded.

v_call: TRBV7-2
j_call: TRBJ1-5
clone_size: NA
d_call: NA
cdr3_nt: TGTGCCAGCAGCTTTGGGGGGGCTCAGCCCCAGCATTTT
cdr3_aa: CASSFGGAQPQHF

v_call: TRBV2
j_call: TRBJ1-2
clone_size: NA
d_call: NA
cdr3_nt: TGTGCCAGCAGTGAAATGGGGGCGCGAGGCTACACCTTC
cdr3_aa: CASSEMGARGYTF

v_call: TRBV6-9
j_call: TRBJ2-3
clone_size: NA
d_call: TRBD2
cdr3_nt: TGTGCCAGCAAACGGACTAGCGGGGTCATTAGCACAGATACGCAGTATTTT
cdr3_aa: CASKRTSGVISTDTQYF

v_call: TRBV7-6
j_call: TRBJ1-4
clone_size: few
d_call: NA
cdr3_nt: TGTGCCAGCAGCCAGCAGGGTATGGGTAATGAAAAACTGTTTTTT
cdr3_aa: CASSQQGMGNEKLFF

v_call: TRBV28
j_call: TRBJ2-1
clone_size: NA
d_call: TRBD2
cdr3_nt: TGTGCCAGCAGTTTCGGTAAGAGCGGGGGTAGGCGGTTCTTC
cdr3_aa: CASSFGKSGGRRFF

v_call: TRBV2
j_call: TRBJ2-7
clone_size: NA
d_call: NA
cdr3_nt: TGTGCCAGCAGTGGTGTAGCGGTGCACTACGAGCAGTACTTC
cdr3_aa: CASSGVAVHYEQYF

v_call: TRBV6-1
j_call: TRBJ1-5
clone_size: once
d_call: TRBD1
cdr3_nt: TGTGCCAGCAGTGAAAGATTGTCGAGGGGACAGGGTAGCAATCAGCCCCAGCATTTT
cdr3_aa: CASSERLSRGQGSNQPQHF

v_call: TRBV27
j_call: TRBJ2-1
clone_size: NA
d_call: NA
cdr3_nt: TGTGCCACAGGTTCCAGCTCCTACAATGAGCAGTTCTTC
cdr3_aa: CATGSSSYNEQFF

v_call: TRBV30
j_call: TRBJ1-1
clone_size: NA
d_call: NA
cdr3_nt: TGTGCCTGGAACGTCCAAGGGGCAGCTGAAGCTTTCTTT
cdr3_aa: CAWNVQGAAEAFF

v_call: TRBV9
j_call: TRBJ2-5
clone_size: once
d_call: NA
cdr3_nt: TGTGCCAGCAGCGTAGGTCAGGGTACGGCCCAGTACTTC
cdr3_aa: CASSVGQGTAQYF

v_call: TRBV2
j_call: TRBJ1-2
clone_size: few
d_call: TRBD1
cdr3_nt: TGTGCCAGCAGGGGACAGATGATAGCTAACTATGGCTACACCTTC
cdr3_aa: CASRGQMIANYGYTF

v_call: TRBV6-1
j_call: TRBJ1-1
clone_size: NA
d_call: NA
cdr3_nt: TGTGCCAGCAGTGAGGCGGGGGGTTGGACTGAAGCTTTCTTT
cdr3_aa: CASSEAGGWTEAFF

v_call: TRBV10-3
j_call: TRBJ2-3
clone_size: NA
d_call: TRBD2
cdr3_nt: TGTGCCATCAGTGAGACCAGCGGGGTGGCAGATACGCAGTATTTT
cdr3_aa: CAISETSGVADTQYF

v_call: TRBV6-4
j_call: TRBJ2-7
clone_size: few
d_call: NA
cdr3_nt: TGTGCCAGCAGTGACTCGAGGCAGGAGAGGGTGCAGTACTTC
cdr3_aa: CASSDSRQERVQYF

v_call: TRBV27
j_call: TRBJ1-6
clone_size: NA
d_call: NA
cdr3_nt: TGTGCCACCTGGGCAGGGATTGGACCCCTCCACTTT
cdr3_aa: CATWAGIGPLHF

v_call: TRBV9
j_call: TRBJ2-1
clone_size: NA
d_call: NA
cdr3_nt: TGTGCCAGCAGCGTAGACACCTACAATGAGCAGTTCTTC
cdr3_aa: CASSVDTYNEQFF

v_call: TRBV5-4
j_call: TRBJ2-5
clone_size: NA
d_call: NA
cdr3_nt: TGTGCCAGCAGCCTAGGGGAAGAGACCCAGTACTTC
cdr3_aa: CASSLGEETQYF

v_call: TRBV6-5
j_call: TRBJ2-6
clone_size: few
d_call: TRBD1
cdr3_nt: TGTGCCAGCAACCCGACAGGGCCTGGGGCCAACGTCCTGACTTTC
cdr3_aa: CASNPTGPGANVLTF

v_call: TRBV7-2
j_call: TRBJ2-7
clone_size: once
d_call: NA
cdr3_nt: TGTGCCAGCAGCAAACCGGGACAAGGGGTCGAGCAGTACTTC
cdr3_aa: CASSKPGQGVEQYF

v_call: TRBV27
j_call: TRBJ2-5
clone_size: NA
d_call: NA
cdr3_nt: TGTGCCAGCAGTTTAGGCCGTAACAGCTCCACAAAAGAGACCCAGTACTTC
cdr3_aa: CASSLGRNSSTKETQYF

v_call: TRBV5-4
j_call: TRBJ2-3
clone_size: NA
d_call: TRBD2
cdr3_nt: TGTGCCAGCAGCCCGGGGCGGGGGGGCCAAGATACGCAGTATTTT
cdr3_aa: CASSPGRGGQDTQYF

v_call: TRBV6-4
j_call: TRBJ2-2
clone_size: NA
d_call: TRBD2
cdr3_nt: TGTGCCAGCAGTGAACTAGCGAGCTCCACCGGGGAGCTGTTTTTT
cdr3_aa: CASSELASSTGELFF

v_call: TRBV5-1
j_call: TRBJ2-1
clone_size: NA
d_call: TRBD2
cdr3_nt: TGCGCCAGTACAACTAGCGGGGGGGCCGTTTCTGGTGAGCAGTTCTTC
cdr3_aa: CASTTSGGAVSGEQFF

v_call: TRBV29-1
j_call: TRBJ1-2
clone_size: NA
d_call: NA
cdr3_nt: TGCAGCGTTCGGGAGCCCCACTATGGCTACACCTTT
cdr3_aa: CSVREPHYGYTF

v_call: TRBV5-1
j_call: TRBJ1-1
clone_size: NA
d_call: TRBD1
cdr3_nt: TGCGCCAGCAGCTCCCCCTGGACAGGGCCAGAGGACACTGAAGCTTTCTTT
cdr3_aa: CASSSPWTGPEDTEAFF

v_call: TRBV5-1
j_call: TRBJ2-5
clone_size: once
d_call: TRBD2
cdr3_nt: TGCGCCAGCAGCTTGGGGAGGGGCCAGCGGGGACAAGAGACCCAGTACTTC
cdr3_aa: CASSLGRGQRGQETQYF

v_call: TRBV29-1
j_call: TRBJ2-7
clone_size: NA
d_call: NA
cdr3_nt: TGCAGCGTTGAAGAGGGATTCACAGGAGGGGAGCAGTACTTC
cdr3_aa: CSVEEGFTGGEQYF